These 4 T cell receptor beta chains were all obtained from the same sample, sequenced in a study of blood T cell repertoires in COVID-19. The assay was immunoSEQ multiplex PCR, and TCRdb's table has in-frame clones only and misses some. In the table there are under 300,000 clones, approximately 90% of which are singletons. Sequenced material: PBMCs or T cells enriched from blood (not recorded which). These receptors all stem from a man aged 35 to 55 who had recovered from COVID-19.

This chain links TRBV7-2 with TRBJ2-1, with D possibly matching TRBD1 (6 bases). Trimming pared 0 bases from V and 6 bases from J, leaving 9 bases between. This CDR3 region has 14 residues. Per germline, CDR1 SGHTA and CDR2 FQGNSA. CDR3 in amino acids: CASSLAGATNEQFF. The CDR3 nucleotides are TGTGCCAGCAGCTTAGCGGGGGCCACCAATGAGCAGTTCTTC.

The chain employs TRBV4-1 and TRBJ2-1; TRBD2 aligns across 13 bases. CDR3 length equals 17 residues. The J segment lost 4 bases and the V segment lost 4 bases, leaving 7 bases of the junction unmatched. The germline V gene has CDR1 MGHRA and CDR2 YSYEKL. The chain's CDR3 is CASSPRTSGGRYNEQFF. The CDR3 DNA is TGCGCCAGCAGCCCCCGGACTAGCGGGGGACGATACAATGAGCAGTTCTTC.

The chain combines TRBV9 with TRBJ1-4; the D gene is possibly TRBD1 (5 bases). CDR1 and CDR2 from the germline V gene are SGDLS and YYNGEE. The CDR3 has 15 residues. V dropped 2 bases and J dropped 7 bases, with 15 bases sitting between them. The CDR3 DNA is TGTGCCAGCAGCGTTGCCGGGACTTTGGGTGAAAAACTGTTTTTT. As protein: CASSVAGTLGEKLFF.

This chain links TRBV6-5 with TRBJ2-1, with a weak D call TRBD1 (6 bases). The germline CDR1 and CDR2 sequences are MNHEY and SVGAGI. The V end was cut by 6 bases, the J end by 2 bases, with 8 bases between. This CDR3 comprises 13 residues. The CDR3 here is CASSGTPYNEQFF. CDR3 DNA: TGTGCCAGCAGCGGGACACCCTACAATGAGCAGTTCTTC.